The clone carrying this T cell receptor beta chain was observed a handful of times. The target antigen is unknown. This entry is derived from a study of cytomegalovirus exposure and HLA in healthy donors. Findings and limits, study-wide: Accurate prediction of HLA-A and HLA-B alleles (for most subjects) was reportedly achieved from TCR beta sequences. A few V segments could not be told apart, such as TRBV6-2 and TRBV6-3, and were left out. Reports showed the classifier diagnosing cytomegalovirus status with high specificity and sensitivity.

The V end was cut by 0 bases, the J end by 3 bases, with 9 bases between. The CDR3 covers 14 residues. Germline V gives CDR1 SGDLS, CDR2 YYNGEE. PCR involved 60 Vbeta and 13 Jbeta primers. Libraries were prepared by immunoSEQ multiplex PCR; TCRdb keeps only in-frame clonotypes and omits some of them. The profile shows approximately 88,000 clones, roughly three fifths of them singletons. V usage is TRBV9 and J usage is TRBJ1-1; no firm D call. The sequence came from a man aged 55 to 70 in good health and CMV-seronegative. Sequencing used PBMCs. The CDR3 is CASSVGGHDTEAFF. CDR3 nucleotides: TGTGCCAGCAGCGTAGGAGGGCACGACACTGAAGCTTTCTTT.